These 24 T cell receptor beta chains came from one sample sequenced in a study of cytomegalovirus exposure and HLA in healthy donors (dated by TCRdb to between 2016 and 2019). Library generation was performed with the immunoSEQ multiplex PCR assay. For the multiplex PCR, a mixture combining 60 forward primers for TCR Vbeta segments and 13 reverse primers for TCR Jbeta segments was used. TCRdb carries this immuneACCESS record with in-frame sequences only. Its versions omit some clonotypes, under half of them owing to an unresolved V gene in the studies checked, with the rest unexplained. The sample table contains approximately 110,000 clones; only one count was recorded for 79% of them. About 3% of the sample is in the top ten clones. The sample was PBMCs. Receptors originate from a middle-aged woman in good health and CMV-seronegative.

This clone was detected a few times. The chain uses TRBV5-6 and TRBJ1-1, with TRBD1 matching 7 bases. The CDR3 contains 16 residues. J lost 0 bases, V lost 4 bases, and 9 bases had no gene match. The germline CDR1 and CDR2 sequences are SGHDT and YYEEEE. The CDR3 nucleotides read TGTGCCAGCAGCCAAGGACAGGTGGGGATGAACACTGAAGCTTTCTTT. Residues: CASSQGQVGMNTEAFF.

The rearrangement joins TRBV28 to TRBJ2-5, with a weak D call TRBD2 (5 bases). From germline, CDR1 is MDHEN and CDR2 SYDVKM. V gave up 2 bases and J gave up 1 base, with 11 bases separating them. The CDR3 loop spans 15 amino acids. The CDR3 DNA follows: TGTGCCAGCAGTTTAGTCGGGGTGTTCCAAGAGACCCAGTACTTC. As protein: CASSLVGVFQETQYF.

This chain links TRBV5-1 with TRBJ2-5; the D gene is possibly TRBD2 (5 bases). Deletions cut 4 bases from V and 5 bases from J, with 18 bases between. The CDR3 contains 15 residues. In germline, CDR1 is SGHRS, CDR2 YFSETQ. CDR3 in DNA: TGCGCCAGCAGCGAAGACGGGCGGGCGTGGGAGACCCAGTACTTC. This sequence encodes CASSEDGRAWETQYF.

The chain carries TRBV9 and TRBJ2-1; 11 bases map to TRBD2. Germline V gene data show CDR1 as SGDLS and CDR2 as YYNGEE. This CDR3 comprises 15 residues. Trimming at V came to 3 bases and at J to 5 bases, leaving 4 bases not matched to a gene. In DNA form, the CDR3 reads TGTGCCAGCAGCGAACTAGCGGGGGTAAACAATGAGCAGTTCTTC. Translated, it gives CASSELAGVNNEQFF.

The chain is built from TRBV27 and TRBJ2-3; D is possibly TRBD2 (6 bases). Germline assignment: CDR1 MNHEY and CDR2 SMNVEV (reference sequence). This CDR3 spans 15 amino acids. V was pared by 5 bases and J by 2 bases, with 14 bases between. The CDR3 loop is CASSPGTPYTDTQYF. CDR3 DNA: TGTGCCAGCAGTCCTGGGACTCCTTACACAGATACGCAGTATTTT.

In DNA, the CDR3 is TGTGCCAGCAGTGAAGACAGGGGCCCCTGGAATGAGCAGTTCTTC. Amino acid sequence: CASSEDRGPWNEQFF. V usage is TRBV2 and J usage is TRBJ2-1; 7 positions agree with TRBD1. CDR1 and CDR2 (germline): SNHLY, FYNNEI. The CDR3 spans 15 residues. J was trimmed by 7 bases and V by 1 base; bases with no gene match: 7.

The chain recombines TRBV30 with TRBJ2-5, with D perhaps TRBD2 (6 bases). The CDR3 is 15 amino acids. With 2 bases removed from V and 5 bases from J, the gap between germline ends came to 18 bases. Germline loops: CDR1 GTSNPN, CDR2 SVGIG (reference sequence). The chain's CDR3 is CAWSPTTRGPETQYF. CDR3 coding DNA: TGTGCCTGGAGTCCCACGACTAGAGGGCCGGAGACCCAGTACTTC.

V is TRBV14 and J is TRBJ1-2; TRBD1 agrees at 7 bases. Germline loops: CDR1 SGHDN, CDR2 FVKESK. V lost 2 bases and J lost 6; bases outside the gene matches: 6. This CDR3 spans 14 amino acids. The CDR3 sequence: CASSQYRQGDGYTF. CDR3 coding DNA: TGTGCCAGCAGCCAATATCGACAGGGAGATGGCTACACCTTC.

The CDR3 DNA sequence: TGCAGCGTTGTCTTAGCGGGTGGACGCACAGATACGCAGTATTTT. Translated, it gives CSVVLAGGRTDTQYF. The rearrangement uses TRBV29-1 and TRBJ2-3; 7 bases are shared with TRBD2. CDR1 is SQVTM, CDR2 ANQGSEA, per germline. The V gene end was trimmed by 4 bases and the J gene end by 1 base; junction bases not matched to a gene: 8. This CDR3 spans 15 amino acids.

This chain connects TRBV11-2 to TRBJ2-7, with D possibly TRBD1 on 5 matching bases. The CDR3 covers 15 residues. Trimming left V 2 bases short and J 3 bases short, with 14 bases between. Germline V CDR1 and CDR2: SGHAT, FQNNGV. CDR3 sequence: CASSLRDSGFYEQYF. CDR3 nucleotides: TGTGCCAGCAGCTTACGAGACAGTGGATTCTACGAGCAGTACTTC. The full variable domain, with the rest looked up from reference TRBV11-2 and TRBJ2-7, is EAGVAQSPRYKIIEKRQSVAFWCNPISGHATLYWYQQILGQGPKLLIQFQNNGVVDDSQLPKDRFSAERLKGVDSTLKIQPAKLEDSAVYLCASSLRDSGFYEQYFGPGTRLTVT.

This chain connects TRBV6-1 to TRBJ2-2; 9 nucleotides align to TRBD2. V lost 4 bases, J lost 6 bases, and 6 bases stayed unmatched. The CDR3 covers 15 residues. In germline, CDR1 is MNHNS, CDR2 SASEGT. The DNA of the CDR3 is TGTGCCAGCAGTGGGGGTAGCGGGAGCCCCGGGGAGCTGTTTTTT. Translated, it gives CASSGGSGSPGELFF.

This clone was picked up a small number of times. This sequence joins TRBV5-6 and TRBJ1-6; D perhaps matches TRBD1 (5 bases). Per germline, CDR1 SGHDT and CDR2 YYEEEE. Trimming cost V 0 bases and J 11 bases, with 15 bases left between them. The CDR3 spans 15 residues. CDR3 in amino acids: CASSLVTGTHPPLHF. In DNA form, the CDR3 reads TGTGCCAGCAGCTTGGTAACAGGCACCCATCCACCCCTCCACTTT.

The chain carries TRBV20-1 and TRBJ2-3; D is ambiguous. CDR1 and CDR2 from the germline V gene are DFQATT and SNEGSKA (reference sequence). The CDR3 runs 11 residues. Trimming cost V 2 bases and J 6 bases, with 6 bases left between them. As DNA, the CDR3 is TGCAGTGCTAGACCTATGGATACGCAGTATTTT. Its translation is CSARPMDTQYF.

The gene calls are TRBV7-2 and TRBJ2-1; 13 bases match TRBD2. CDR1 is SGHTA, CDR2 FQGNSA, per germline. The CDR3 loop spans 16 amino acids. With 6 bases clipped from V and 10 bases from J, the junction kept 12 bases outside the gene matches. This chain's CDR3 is CASSPPGLAGVLEQFF. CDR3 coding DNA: TGTGCCAGCAGTCCACCCGGACTAGCGGGGGTATTGGAGCAGTTCTTC. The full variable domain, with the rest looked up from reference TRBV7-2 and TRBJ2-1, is GAGVSQSPSNKVTEKGKDVELRCDPISGHTALYWYRQSLGQGLEFLIYFQGNSAPDKSGLPSDRFSAERTGGSVSTLTIQRTQQEDSAVYLCASSPPGLAGVLEQFFGPGTRLTVL.

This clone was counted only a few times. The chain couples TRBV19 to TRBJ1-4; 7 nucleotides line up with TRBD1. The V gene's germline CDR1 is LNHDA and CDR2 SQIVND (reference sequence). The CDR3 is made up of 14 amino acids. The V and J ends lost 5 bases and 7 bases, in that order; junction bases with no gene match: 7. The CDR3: CASSSRDRPEKLFF. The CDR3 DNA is TGTGCCAGTAGTTCCCGGGACAGACCTGAAAAACTGTTTTTT.

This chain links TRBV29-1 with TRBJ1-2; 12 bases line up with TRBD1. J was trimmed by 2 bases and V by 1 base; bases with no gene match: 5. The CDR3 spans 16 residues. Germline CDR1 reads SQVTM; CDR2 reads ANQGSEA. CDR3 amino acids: CSVEGDRGHLNYGYTF. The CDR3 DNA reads TGCAGCGTTGAAGGGGACAGGGGGCACCTAAACTATGGCTACACCTTC. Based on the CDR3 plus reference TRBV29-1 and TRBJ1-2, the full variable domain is SAVISQKPSRDICQRGTSLTIQCQVDSQVTMMFWYRQQPGQSLTLIATANQGSEATYESGFVIDKFPISRPNLTFSTLTVSNMSPEDSSIYLCSVEGDRGHLNYGYTFGSGTRLTVV.

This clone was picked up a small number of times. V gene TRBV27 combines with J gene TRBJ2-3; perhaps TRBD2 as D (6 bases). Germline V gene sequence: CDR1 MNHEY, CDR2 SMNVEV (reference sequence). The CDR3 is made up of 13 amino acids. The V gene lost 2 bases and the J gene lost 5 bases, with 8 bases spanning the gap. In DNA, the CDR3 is TGTGCCAGCAGTTTAAGGAGGGTAGATACGCAGTATTTT. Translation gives CASSLRRVDTQYF.

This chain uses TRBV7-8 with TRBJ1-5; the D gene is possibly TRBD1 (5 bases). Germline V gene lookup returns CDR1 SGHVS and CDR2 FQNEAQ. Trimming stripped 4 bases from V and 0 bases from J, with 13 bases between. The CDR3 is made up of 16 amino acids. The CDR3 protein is CASSSRGQPSNQPQHF. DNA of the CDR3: TGTGCCAGCAGCTCTAGGGGCCAGCCTAGCAATCAGCCCCAGCATTTT. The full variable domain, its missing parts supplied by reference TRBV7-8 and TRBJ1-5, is GAGVSQSPRYKVAKRGQDVALRCDPISGHVSLFWYQQALGQGPEFLTYFQNEAQLDKSGLPSDRFFAERPEGSVSTLKIQRTQQEDSAVYLCASSSRGQPSNQPQHFGDGTRLSIL.

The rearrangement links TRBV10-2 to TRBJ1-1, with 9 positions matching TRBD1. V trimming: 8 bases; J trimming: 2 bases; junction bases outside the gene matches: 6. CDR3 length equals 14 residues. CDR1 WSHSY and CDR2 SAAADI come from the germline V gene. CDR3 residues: CASGKQGANTEAFF. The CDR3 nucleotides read TGCGCCAGCGGAAAACAGGGGGCTAACACTGAAGCTTTCTTT.

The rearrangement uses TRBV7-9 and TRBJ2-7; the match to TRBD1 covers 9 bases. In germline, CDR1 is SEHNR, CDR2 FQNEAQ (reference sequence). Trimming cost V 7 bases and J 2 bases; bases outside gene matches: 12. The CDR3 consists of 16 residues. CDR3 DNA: TGTGCCAGCACACCCCCCCCGGGACAGGGCCCCTACGAGCAGTACTTC. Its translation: CASTPPPGQGPYEQYF.

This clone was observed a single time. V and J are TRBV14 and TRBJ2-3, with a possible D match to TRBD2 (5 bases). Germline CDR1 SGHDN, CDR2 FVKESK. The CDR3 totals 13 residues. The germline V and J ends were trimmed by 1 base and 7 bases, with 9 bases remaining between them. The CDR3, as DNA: TGTGCCAGCAGCCAAGGTTTCGGGAATACGCAGTATTTT. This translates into CASSQGFGNTQYF.

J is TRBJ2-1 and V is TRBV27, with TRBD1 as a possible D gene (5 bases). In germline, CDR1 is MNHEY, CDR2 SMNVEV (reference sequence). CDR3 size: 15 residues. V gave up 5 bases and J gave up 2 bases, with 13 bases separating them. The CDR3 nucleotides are TGTGCCAGCAGTCCGACAGTCAGACCCTACAATGAGCAGTTCTTC. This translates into CASSPTVRPYNEQFF.

Written as DNA, the CDR3 is TGTGCCAGCAGTTACGTCGGGACAGGGGTACATGGCTACACCTTC. Residues: CASSYVGTGVHGYTF. The rearrangement links TRBV6-5 to TRBJ1-2; 10 bases are a match to TRBD1. The CDR3 covers 15 residues. Germline CDR1 is MNHEY and CDR2 is SVGAGI. The ends lost 2 bases at V and 6 bases at J; junction bases unmatched: 6.

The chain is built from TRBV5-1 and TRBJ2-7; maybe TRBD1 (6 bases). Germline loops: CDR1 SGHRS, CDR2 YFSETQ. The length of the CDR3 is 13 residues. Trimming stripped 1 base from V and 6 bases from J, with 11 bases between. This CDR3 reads CASSLIQGGEQYF. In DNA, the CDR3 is TGCGCCAGCAGCTTGATACAGGGTGGCGAGCAGTACTTC.